One sample yielded the 19 T cell receptor beta chains listed below, sequenced in a study of blood T cell repertoires in COVID-19 (dated by TCRdb to 2018 to 2021). Library prep was done by the immunoSEQ multiplex PCR assay. The source is immuneACCESS, and TCRdb retained only in-frame sequences with V and J called. Part of the clones is not carried over; for the studies checked, unresolved V genes explain less than half of this, and the remainder is unexplained. For this sample the table gives 200,000 to 250,000 clones, of which around four fifths were detected only once. 3% to 4.5% of the sample goes to the ten largest clones. The sequenced sample was PBMCs or T cells enriched from blood (not recorded which). Receptor source: a woman aged 40 to 50 who had been exposed to COVID-19.

V and J are TRBV7-2 and TRBJ2-3; 7 positions agree with TRBD1. Germline V gene data show CDR1 as SGHTA and CDR2 as FQGNSA. Trimming took 1 base from V and 5 from J; bases not matched to a gene: 9. This CDR3 is built from 16 residues. The CDR3 coding sequence is TGTGCCAGCAGCTTAGAGGGGGCGGGCTGGGGAGATACGCAGTATTTT. The encoded protein is CASSLEGAGWGDTQYF. Full variable domain (remainder filled in from reference TRBV7-2 and TRBJ2-3): GAGVSQSPSNKVTEKGKDVELRCDPISGHTALYWYRQSLGQGLEFLIYFQGNSAPDKSGLPSDRFSAERTGGSVSTLTIQRTQQEDSAVYLCASSLEGAGWGDTQYFGPGTRLTVL.

This clone was picked up a small number of times. V is TRBV4-1 and J is TRBJ2-5, with 16 bases aligning to TRBD2. The V gene end was trimmed by 4 bases and the J gene end by 5 bases; junction bases not matched to a gene: 16. CDR1 is MGHRA and CDR2 is YSYEKL in the germline V gene. The CDR3 consists of 20 residues. CDR3 amino acids: CASSPLELPGLAGGLETQYF. The CDR3 nucleotides read TGCGCCAGCAGCCCACTTGAGCTACCGGGACTAGCGGGGGGGTTGGAGACCCAGTACTTC.

This sequence joins TRBV12-1 and TRBJ2-7; the table's D call TRBD2 went unverified against the DNA. TRBV12-1 is tagged as a pseudogene. The CDR3 is made up of 15 amino acids. The CDR3 DNA sequence: TGTGCCAGCAGCTTCCCATCCCAGCGGGGGCTCGAGCAGTACTTC. The encoded protein is CASSFPSQRGLEQYF.

The J gene is TRBJ1-2, the V gene TRBV18; D call uncertain. From germline, CDR1 is KGHSH and CDR2 LQKENI. Trimming cost V 6 bases and J 2 bases, with 10 bases left between them. The CDR3 extends over 13 amino acids. CDR3 nucleotide sequence: TGTGCCAGCTCCGGAGGGTTGAACTATGGCTACACCTTC. Protein sequence: CASSGGLNYGYTF.

The CDR3 DNA reads TGCGCCAGCAGCCCCCGGGACACCCGGGCTAGCCAGTACTTC. Translating it yields CASSPRDTRASQYF. This sequence joins TRBV5-1 and TRBJ2-5; TRBD1 is a possible D gene (6 bases). This CDR3 region has 14 residues. Germline loops: CDR1 SGHRS, CDR2 YFSETQ. V lost 4 bases and J 10 bases, leaving 20 bases between the germline ends. The full variable domain, rest sourced from reference TRBV5-1 and TRBJ2-5, is KAGVTQTPRYLIKTRGQQVTLSCSPISGHRSVSWYQQTPGQGLQFLFEYFSETQRNKGNFPGRFSGRQFSNSRSEMNVSTLELGDSALYLCASSPRDTRASQYFGPGTRLLVL.

V gene TRBV7-9 combines with J gene TRBJ1-1; 8 nucleotides align to TRBD1. The length of the CDR3 is 14 residues. Germline assignment: CDR1 SEHNR and CDR2 FQNEAQ (reference sequence). J lost 3 bases, V lost 5 bases, and 5 bases had no gene match. CDR3 loop: CASSTTGGDTEAFF. Written as DNA, the CDR3 is TGTGCCAGCAGCACTACAGGGGGGGACACTGAAGCTTTCTTT.

The CDR3 sequence is CASSQSGSTEAFF. CDR3 coding DNA: TGTGCCAGCAGCCAATCGGGGAGCACTGAAGCTTTCTTT. The chain links TRBV16 to TRBJ1-1; D remains ambiguous. Germline V CDR1 and CDR2: KGHSY, FQNENV. The CDR3 extends over 13 amino acids. The ends were cut back, 0 bases at V and 4 bases at J, with 6 bases in the middle.

V and J are TRBV27 and TRBJ2-7; TRBD1 aligns across 11 bases. This CDR3 has 14 amino acids. Germline-derived CDR1 and CDR2 are MNHEY and SMNVEV (reference sequence). V shed 5 bases, J shed 9 bases, and the junction held 9 bases outside the gene matches. The CDR3 loop is CASSATGTGGMQYF. Written as DNA, the CDR3 is TGTGCCAGCAGTGCCACCGGGACAGGGGGTATGCAGTACTTC.

The chain has TRBV15 and TRBJ2-6; D unclear. The CDR3 covers 15 residues. Germline CDR1 is LNHNV and CDR2 is YYDKDF (reference sequence). Trimming took 0 bases from V and 2 from J, leaving 5 bases between them. DNA for the CDR3: TGTGCCACCAGCAGAGATTCAGCTGGGGCCAACGTCCTGACTTTC. Its translation is CATSRDSAGANVLTF.

The V and J genes are TRBV7-9 and TRBJ1-2; D might be TRBD1 (5 bases). CDR1 and CDR2 (germline): SEHNR, FQNEAQ (reference sequence). V lost 4 bases to trimming and J lost 2 bases, with 17 bases between them. The CDR3 contains 16 residues. CDR3 nucleotide sequence: TGTGCCAGCAGCTCCAGCAGGGAAATCCCGAACTATGGCTACACCTTC. Encoded protein: CASSSSREIPNYGYTF.

The chain couples TRBV5-1 to TRBJ2-2; 7 bases fit TRBD2. The CDR3 has 17 amino acids. Per germline, CDR1 SGHRS and CDR2 YFSETQ. V shed 1 base and J 0 bases; nucleotides not matched to a gene: 6. CDR3 sequence reads: CASSLWGGRTNTGELFF. The CDR3, as DNA: TGCGCCAGCAGCTTGTGGGGGGGACGCACGAACACCGGGGAGCTGTTTTTT.

This clone came up once. The chain links TRBV5-1 to TRBJ2-1; the D is unclear. Germline V lookup: CDR1 SGHRS, CDR2 YFSETQ. This CDR3 region has 15 residues. V dropped 7 bases and J dropped 0 bases, with 14 bases sitting between them. The CDR3 nucleotides are TGCGCCAGCGGTAAAACAGAGAGCTCCTACAATGAGCAGTTCTTC. Amino acid sequence: CASGKTESSYNEQFF.

Concerning this clone: The junction departs from germline at one end; a sequencing error may be responsible. V and J are TRBV7-7 and TRBJ2-1; D uncertain. Germline CDR1 reads SSHAT; CDR2 reads FNYEAQ (reference sequence). The CDR3 spans 15 residues. DNA of the CDR3: TGTGCTAGCAGCTTAACGGGTAGCTCCTACAATGAGCAGTTCTTC. Protein product: CASSLTGSSYNEQFF.

The V and J genes are TRBV5-6 and TRBJ1-2, with 9 positions matching TRBD1. J was trimmed by 4 bases and V by 4 bases; bases with no gene match: 8. Looked up from germline, CDR1 is SGHDT and CDR2 is YYEEEE. The CDR3 loop spans 15 amino acids. This CDR3 reads CASSPPGQGSYGYTF. In nucleotides, the CDR3 is TGTGCCAGCAGCCCCCCGGGACAGGGAAGCTATGGCTACACCTTC.

This clone was observed at least ten times. The identical CDR3 is also encoded by other nucleotide sequences in the sample. The chain recombines TRBV5-8 with TRBJ1-1; 8 bases map to TRBD1. Germline values: CDR1 SGHTS, CDR2 YDEGEE. V dropped 5 bases and J dropped 3; count of bases not matched to a gene: 6. CDR3 size: 14 residues. CDR3 sequence reads: CASSYDRGDTEAFF. Written as DNA, the CDR3 is TGTGCCAGCAGTTACGACAGGGGTGACACTGAAGCTTTCTTT.

V gene TRBV10-3 combines with J gene TRBJ1-1; tentatively, D is TRBD1 (5 bases). Trimming stripped 6 bases from V and 5 bases from J, with 16 bases between. In germline, CDR1 is ENHRY, CDR2 SYGVKD. CDR3 length: 14 amino acids. DNA of the CDR3: TGTGCCATCAGGCAGGGTACCCATGAGACTGAAGCTTTCTTT. Residues: CAIRQGTHETEAFF.

This chain links TRBV6-2 or TRBV6-3 with TRBJ2-7; D is perhaps TRBD2 (6 bases). This CDR3 region has 13 residues. Germline values: CDR1 MNHEY, CDR2 SVGEGT. V was shortened by 1 base and J by 7 bases, with 11 bases between the two germline ends. The CDR3 DNA reads TGTGCCAGCAGTTACTGGAGGGCGCGGGAGCAGTACTTC. Translated: CASSYWRAREQYF.

This clone was seen only once. The chain joins TRBV28 to TRBJ2-1; 9 bases align to TRBD1. Trimming at V came to 6 bases and at J to 8 bases, leaving 11 bases not matched to a gene. This CDR3 has 15 amino acids. Germline CDR1 MDHEN, CDR2 SYDVKM. DNA of the CDR3: TGTGCCAGCAGACTTGGACAGGGGAAAGTCGATGAGCAGTTCTTC. The encoded protein is CASRLGQGKVDEQFF.

This clone appeared a few times. The chain couples TRBV5-1 to TRBJ2-5; 8 positions agree with TRBD1. The CDR3 totals 15 residues. V trimming: 4 bases; J trimming: 5 bases; junction bases outside the gene matches: 10. Germline loops: CDR1 SGHRS, CDR2 YFSETQ. The CDR3 spells CASSPVGQGWETQYF. The CDR3 coding sequence is TGCGCCAGCAGCCCGGTCGGACAGGGCTGGGAGACCCAGTACTTC.